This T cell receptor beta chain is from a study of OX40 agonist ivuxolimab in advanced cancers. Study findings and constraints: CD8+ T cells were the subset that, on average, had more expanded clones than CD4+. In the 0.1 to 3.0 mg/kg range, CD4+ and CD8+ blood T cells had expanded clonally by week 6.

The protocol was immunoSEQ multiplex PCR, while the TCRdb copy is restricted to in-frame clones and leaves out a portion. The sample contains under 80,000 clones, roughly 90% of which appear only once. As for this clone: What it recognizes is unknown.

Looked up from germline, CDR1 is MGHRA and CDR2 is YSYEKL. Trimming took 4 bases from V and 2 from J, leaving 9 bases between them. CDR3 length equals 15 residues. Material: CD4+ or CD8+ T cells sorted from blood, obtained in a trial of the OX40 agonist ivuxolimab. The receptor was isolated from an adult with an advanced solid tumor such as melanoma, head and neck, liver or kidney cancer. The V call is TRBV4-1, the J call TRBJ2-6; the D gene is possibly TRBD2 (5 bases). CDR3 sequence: CASSPRGTGANVLTF. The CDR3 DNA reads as TGCGCCAGCAGCCCGCGAGGGACTGGGGCCAACGTCCTGACTTTC.